The present TCR beta chain was sequenced within a study of blood T cells in healthy people across ages. A sample-barcoded 5' primer and a J-beta primer mix were used in a second PCR of roughly 6 to 11 cycles. One entry per CDR3 protein results from TCRdb running MiXCR on the 5' RACE reads. The sample records roughly 1.9 million distinct CDR3 sequences, about two fifths being singletons. The source material was blood. The receptor was derived from a human donor in good health.

This CDR3 is CASKTDSSYEQYF. The CDR3 coding sequence is TGTGCCAGCAAGACAGATAGCTCCTACGAGCAGTACTTC. The chain has TRBV2 and TRBJ2-7; weak D call: TRBD1 (5 bases). Germline V CDR1 and CDR2: SNHLY, FYNNEI. V lost 7 bases and J 0 bases, leaving 10 bases between the germline ends. The CDR3 has 13 residues.